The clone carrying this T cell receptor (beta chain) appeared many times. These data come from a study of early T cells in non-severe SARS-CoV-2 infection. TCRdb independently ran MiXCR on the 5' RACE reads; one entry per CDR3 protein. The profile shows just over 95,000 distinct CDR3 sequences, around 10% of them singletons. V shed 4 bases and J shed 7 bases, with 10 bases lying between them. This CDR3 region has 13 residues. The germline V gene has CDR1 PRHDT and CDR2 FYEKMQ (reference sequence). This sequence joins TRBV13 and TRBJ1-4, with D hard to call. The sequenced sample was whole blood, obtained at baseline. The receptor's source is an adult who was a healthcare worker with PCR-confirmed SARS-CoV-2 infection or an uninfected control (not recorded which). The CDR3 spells CASSSARSEKLFF. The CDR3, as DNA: TGTGCCAGCAGCTCCGCCCGAAGTGAAAAACTGTTTTTT.